One sample yielded the 22 T cell receptor beta chains listed below, sequenced in a study of T cells in Graves' hyperthyroidism and ophthalmopathy. The TCR beta CDR3 regions underwent amplification using RNA transcripts as the source. When the TCR CDR3 underwent first-round RT-PCR, the HTBI primer set was used. TCRdb fed the multiplex PCR reads into MiXCR, producing one record per CDR3 protein. The sample has roughly 380,000 distinct CDR3 sequences, approximately 13% seen once. The source material was blood. The origin of the receptors is a man aged 25-45 years with Graves' hyperthyroidism that later progressed to Graves' ophthalmopathy.

This clonotype was detected ten times or more. The CDR3 region has the DNA TGTGCCAGCAGCTTAAGGACAGGGCCTGAAGCTTTCTTT. Its protein is CASSLRTGPEAFF. This chain links TRBV5-5 with TRBJ1-1; 8 positions match TRBD1. Germline loops: CDR1 SGHKS, CDR2 YYEKEE (reference sequence). The CDR3 is 13 amino acids. V gave up 2 bases and J gave up 6 bases; unmatched junction bases: 3.

The CDR3 DNA follows: TGTGCCAGCAGCCTGGACGGGAACTCGGCAGAGACGAATGAGCAGTTCTTC. Translating it yields CASSLDGNSAETNEQFF. This rearrangement joins TRBV28 to TRBJ2-1; D perhaps matches TRBD2 (5 bases). In germline, CDR1 is MDHEN, CDR2 SYDVKM. V shed 6 bases and J shed 7 bases, with 25 bases lying between them. The CDR3 contains 17 residues.

The chain has TRBV30 and TRBJ1-6; D not resolved. Germline V gene lookup returns CDR1 GTSNPN and CDR2 SVGIG (reference sequence). V lost 3 bases and J lost 7, with 10 bases in between. The CDR3 consists of 13 residues. The CDR3 loop reads CAWREQLNSPLHF. The CDR3, as DNA: TGTGCCTGGAGGGAACAGTTAAATTCACCCCTCCACTTT.

The chain has TRBV3-1 and TRBJ2-1; 7 nucleotides align to TRBD1. The CDR3 has 13 amino acids. The V gene's germline CDR1 is LGHDT and CDR2 YNNKEL (reference sequence). Trimming removed 4 bases from V and 12 bases from J; junction bases left unmatched: 9. The CDR3 DNA is TGTGCCAGCAGCCCGCCCTCGACAGGGCCGCAGTTCTTC. This encodes CASSPPSTGPQFF.

This clonotype was counted many times. The rearrangement links TRBV2 to TRBJ2-1; 8 positions match TRBD1. V lost 7 bases, J lost 8 bases, and 7 bases stayed unmatched. The CDR3 has 13 amino acids. Looked up from germline, CDR1 is SNHLY and CDR2 is FYNNEI. The DNA of the CDR3 is TGTGCCAGCATGGACAGGGTCATCTATGAGCAGTTCTTC. It yields the protein CASMDRVIYEQFF.

V and J are TRBV24-1 and TRBJ2-7; D is uncertain. Germline V lookup: CDR1 KGHDR, CDR2 SFDVKD. The CDR3 length is 14 residues. V was cut by 4 bases and J by 6 bases, with 15 bases left in between. CDR3 amino acids: CATSDASKVSEQYF. DNA for the CDR3: TGTGCCACCAGTGACGCCTCAAAGGTTAGCGAGCAGTACTTC.

Ten or more counts support this clonotype. The chain joins TRBV3-1 to TRBJ2-1, with 9 bases fitting TRBD1. The CDR3 is 17 residues long. J gave up 1 base and V 0 bases, and 4 bases lay outside the gene matches. Germline V gene sequence: CDR1 LGHDT, CDR2 YNNKEL (reference sequence). The CDR3 protein is CASSQEGGTGSYNEQFF. The DNA of the CDR3 is TGTGCCAGCAGCCAAGAAGGCGGGACAGGGTCCTACAATGAGCAGTTCTTC.

This clonotype came up a few times. The chain has TRBV30 and TRBJ1-4; 11 bases map to TRBD1. Per the germline V gene, CDR1 is GTSNPN and CDR2 is SVGIG (reference sequence). The length of the CDR3 is 17 residues. CDR3 amino acids: CAYGYGGQGATNEKLFF. In nucleotides, the CDR3 is TGTGCTTATGGATATGGGGGACAGGGGGCAACTAATGAAAAACTGTTTTTT.

This clonotype has a handful of counts. The chain has TRBV5-6 and TRBJ1-6, with 7 bases aligning to TRBD1. V lost 2 bases, J lost 8 bases, and 4 bases stayed unmatched. This CDR3 has 14 residues. CDR1 is SGHDT and CDR2 is YYEEEE in the germline V gene. This CDR3 is CASSFGTEDSPLHF. CDR3 nucleotides: TGTGCCAGCAGCTTCGGGACAGAGGATTCACCCCTCCACTTT.

The rearrangement links TRBV12-3 or TRBV12-4 to TRBJ1-6; TRBD1 agrees at 8 bases. The V segment lost 1 base and the J segment 7 bases; nucleotides outside the gene matches: 3. The CDR3 loop spans 15 amino acids. CDR3 residues: CASSLGQGKNSPLHF. As DNA, the CDR3 is TGTGCCAGCAGTTTAGGACAGGGGAAAAATTCACCCCTCCACTTT.

In this sample, this clonotype turned up a few times. The V and J genes are TRBV4-1 and TRBJ1-3; 9 positions match TRBD1. Trimming cost V 0 bases and J 4 bases; bases outside gene matches: 1. Germline loops: CDR1 MGHRA, CDR2 YSYEKL. This CDR3 is built from 15 residues. The CDR3 spells CASSQDGTGGNTIYF. In nucleotides, the CDR3 is TGCGCCAGCAGCCAAGACGGGACAGGGGGAAACACCATATATTTT.

This chain joins TRBV3-1 and TRBJ1-5; maybe TRBD1 (5 bases). CDR1 LGHDT and CDR2 YNNKEL come from the germline V gene (reference sequence). The CDR3 sequence is 15 residues long. Trimming stripped 0 bases from V and 3 bases from J, with 9 bases between. The CDR3 region has the DNA TGTGCCAGCAGCCAAGATCCGGGGCCCAATCAGCCCCAGCATTTT. This sequence encodes CASSQDPGPNQPQHF.

This clonotype was recorded a few times. The rearrangement uses TRBV6-5 and TRBJ2-3; D is ambiguous. Trimming took off 2 bases at V and 1 base at J, with 4 bases between the two ends. The germline gives CDR1 MNHEY, CDR2 SVGAGI. CDR3 length equals 13 residues. As DNA, the CDR3 is TGTGCCAGCAGTTACGACGGCACAGATACGCAGTATTTT. Translating it yields CASSYDGTDTQYF.

The J gene is TRBJ1-3, the V gene TRBV5-1; D is uncertain. This CDR3 spans 17 amino acids. Germline-derived CDR1 and CDR2 are SGHRS and YFSETQ. Trimming cost V 0 bases and J 1 base, with 14 bases left between them. The CDR3 loop reads CASSLGLGLRSGNTIYF. Written as DNA, the CDR3 is TGCGCCAGCAGCTTGGGGCTTGGGTTACGATCTGGAAACACCATATATTTT.

The chain links TRBV11-2 to TRBJ2-6; a weak D match, TRBD1 (6 bases). The CDR3 spans 15 residues. Trimming removed 4 bases from V and 4 bases from J, with 11 bases in between. Germline V CDR1 and CDR2: SGHAT, FQNNGV. CDR3 region: CASSSGQNGANVLTF. CDR3 nucleotide sequence: TGTGCCAGCAGCTCCGGACAGAACGGGGCCAACGTCCTGACTTTC.

This clonotype was observed a few times. This chain uses TRBV4-1 with TRBJ2-1; D ambiguous. The CDR3 has 13 residues. The ends were cut back, 1 base at V and 5 bases at J, with 6 bases in the middle. In germline, CDR1 is MGHRA, CDR2 YSYEKL. The CDR3 DNA follows: TGCGCCAGCAGCCAAGCCAGGAACAATGAGCAGTTCTTC. Translation gives CASSQARNNEQFF.

The rearrangement uses TRBV5-1 and TRBJ1-2, with TRBD1 matching over 7 bases. The length of the CDR3 is 16 residues. The germline gives CDR1 SGHRS, CDR2 YFSETQ. After removal of 0 bases from V and 5 bases from J, the junction contained 10 bases not matched to a gene. CDR3 sequence reads: CASSLVPETGQYGYTF. The CDR3 nucleotides read TGCGCCAGCAGCTTGGTGCCAGAGACAGGGCAATATGGCTACACCTTC.

This clonotype was recorded at least ten times. This chain links TRBV30 with TRBJ2-7; TRBD1 matches 8 bases. CDR1 and CDR2 (germline): GTSNPN, SVGIG (reference sequence). After removal of 8 bases from V and 3 bases from J, the junction contained 3 bases not matched to a gene. The CDR3 covers 11 residues. The CDR3 nucleotides are TGTGCCACCACAGGGGGCTACGAGCAGTACTTC. Amino acid sequence: CATTGGYEQYF.

This clonotype was seen a few times. The rearrangement joins TRBV6-5 to TRBJ2-3; D not certain. Per the germline V gene, CDR1 is MNHEY and CDR2 is SVGAGI. V was shortened by 0 bases and J by 0 bases, with 10 bases between the two germline ends. CDR3 length: 16 residues. CDR3 coding DNA: TGTGCCAGCAGTTACTCGTCCAGGCTTAGCACAGATACGCAGTATTTT. Translation: CASSYSSRLSTDTQYF.

In its sample, this clonotype was seen a few times. The CDR3 region has the DNA TGTGCCAGTAGACAGGGAGGGGTGGCGGTGAACACTGAAGCTTTCTTT. Protein product: CASRQGGVAVNTEAFF. The genes are TRBV19 and TRBJ1-1, with a possible D match to TRBD1 (6 bases). This CDR3 comprises 16 residues. Germline V CDR1 and CDR2: LNHDA, SQIVND (reference sequence). V lost 6 bases to trimming and J lost 0 bases, with 17 bases between them.

In its sample, this clonotype was seen many times. The chain joins TRBV5-1 to TRBJ2-2; D not certain. Germline V gene lookup returns CDR1 SGHRS and CDR2 YFSETQ. Trimming shortened V by 0 bases and J by 8 bases, and 14 bases separated the two germline ends. This CDR3 is 15 amino acids long. CDR3 DNA: TGCGCCAGCAGCTTGGAACGGCCCGGTGGGGGGGAGCTGTTTTTT. It yields the protein CASSLERPGGGELFF.

In its sample, this clonotype was seen many times. The gene calls are TRBV6-1 and TRBJ2-1; the D gene is possibly TRBD2 (6 bases). CDR1 MNHNS and CDR2 SASEGT come from the germline V gene. V lost 8 bases, J lost 4 bases, and 27 bases lay in between. This CDR3 comprises 18 residues. The CDR3 reads CASGPWAGRKKAYNEQFF. Written as DNA, the CDR3 is TGTGCCAGCGGTCCGTGGGCGGGGAGAAAGAAAGCGTACAATGAGCAGTTCTTC.